This TCR beta chain was documented in a study of blood T cell repertoires in COVID-19. About the research overall: Sites in the United States, Italy and Spain provided acute and convalescent COVID-19 samples. Sample material is recorded as cDNA or gDNA derived from T cells, B-cell-depleted T cells, or PBMCs.

Study members were between about 18 and 100 years old and lived in 20 to 30 US regions. Generated by immunoSEQ multiplex PCR, the TCRdb table keeps only in-frame clones and is missing some. Of some 300,000 clones listed, roughly 90% are singletons. The germline V gene encodes CDR1 KGHSH and CDR2 LQKENI. The V and J ends lost 0 bases and 5 bases, in that order; junction bases with no gene match: 3. The CDR3 is 14 amino acids. The chain uses TRBV18 and TRBJ2-5; 7 bases are shared with TRBD2. The receptor was isolated from a woman in her thirties or forties who had recovered from COVID-19. The sample comprised PBMCs or T cells enriched from blood (not recorded which). CDR3 protein: CASSPPTSRETQYF. In nucleotides, the CDR3 is TGTGCCAGCTCACCACCGACTAGCCGCGAGACCCAGTACTTC.